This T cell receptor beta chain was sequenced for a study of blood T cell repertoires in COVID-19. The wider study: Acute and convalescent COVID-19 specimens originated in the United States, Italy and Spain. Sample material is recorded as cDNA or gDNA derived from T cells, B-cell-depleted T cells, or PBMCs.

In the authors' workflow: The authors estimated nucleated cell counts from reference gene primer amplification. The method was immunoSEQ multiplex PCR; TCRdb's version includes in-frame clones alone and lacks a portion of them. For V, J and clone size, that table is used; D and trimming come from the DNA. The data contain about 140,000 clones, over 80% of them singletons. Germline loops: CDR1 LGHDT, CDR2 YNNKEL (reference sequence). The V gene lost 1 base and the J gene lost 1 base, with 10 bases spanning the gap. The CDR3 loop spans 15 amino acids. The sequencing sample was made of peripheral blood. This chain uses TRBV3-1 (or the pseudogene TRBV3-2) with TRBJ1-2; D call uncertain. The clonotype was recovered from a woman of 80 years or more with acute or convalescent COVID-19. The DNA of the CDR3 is TGTGCCAGCAGCCAAGTGTCAGGATTTAACTATGGCTACACCTTC. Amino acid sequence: CASSQVSGFNYGYTF.